What follows are 15 T cell receptor beta chains derived from one specimen sequenced in a study of blood T cell repertoires in COVID-19. The data were produced by immunoSEQ multiplex PCR, yet TCRdb's version contains in-frame clones alone and is incomplete. This sample has 75,000 to 95,000 clones, with 88% found just once. The sequencing input was peripheral blood. Receptor source: a human donor in a cohort sampled during active COVID-19.

This chain joins TRBV20-1 and TRBJ1-2; D uncertain. The CDR3 runs to 11 residues. Deletions cut 0 bases from V and 8 bases from J, with 7 bases between. CDR1 DFQATT and CDR2 SNEGSKA come from the germline V gene (reference sequence). CDR3 nucleotides: TGCAGTGCTAGAGAGGCATCAGGCTACACCTTC. Its protein product is CSAREASGYTF.

This chain uses TRBV7-9 with TRBJ1-5; D is perhaps TRBD1 (6 bases). Trimming removed 5 bases from V and 2 bases from J, with 19 bases in between. CDR3 length equals 17 residues. Germline-derived CDR1 and CDR2 are SEHNR and FQNEAQ (reference sequence). CDR3 DNA: TGTGCCAGCAGCCAACAGGGTTCCACCTATGGCAATCAGCCCCAGCATTTT. This sequence encodes CASSQQGSTYGNQPQHF.

The chain is built from TRBV7-9 and TRBJ2-1; 7 bases are a match to TRBD2. The CDR3 is 16 amino acids. The germline gives CDR1 SEHNR, CDR2 FQNEAQ (reference sequence). V gave up 5 bases and J gave up 9 bases; unmatched junction bases: 16. For the CDR3, the DNA is TGTGCCAGCAGCCCACCTCTTGCGGGAGTAATCGGTGAGCAGTTCTTC. Translating gives CASSPPLAGVIGEQFF.

This rearrangement joins TRBV7-2 to TRBJ1-1, with 8 bases identical to TRBD1. Germline V gene data show CDR1 as SGHTA and CDR2 as FQGNSA. Germline trimming cut 4 bases from V and 0 bases from J; bases unmatched to any gene: 4. The CDR3 is 15 amino acids. The CDR3 loop is CASSSADRVNTEAFF. DNA for the CDR3: TGTGCCAGCAGCTCGGCGGACAGGGTGAACACTGAAGCTTTCTTT.

Note on this clone: The germline gene is not matched at one end of the junction; a read error may be the cause. The chain joins TRBV7-2 to TRBJ2-3, with 7 bases lining up with TRBD2. There are 14 residues in the CDR3. Germline CDR1 reads SGHTA; CDR2 reads FQGNSA. CDR3 DNA sequence: TGTGCCAGCAGCTCGAGTGCTAGCGGAGCCCCCTCGGATTTT. Its protein product is CASSSSASGAPSDF.

The chain combines TRBV3-1 (or the pseudogene TRBV3-2) with TRBJ2-3; D remains ambiguous. Per the germline V gene, CDR1 is LGHDT and CDR2 is YNNKEL (reference sequence). The CDR3 consists of 11 residues. V was cut by 5 bases and J by 3 bases, with 3 bases left in between. CDR3 protein: CASSVTDTQYF. The CDR3 DNA follows: TGTGCCAGCAGCGTAACAGATACGCAGTATTTT.

V usage is TRBV9 and J usage is TRBJ2-1; D unclear. This CDR3 comprises 15 residues. CDR1 is SGDLS and CDR2 is YYNGEE in the germline V gene. The V end was cut by 0 bases, the J end by 0 bases, with 7 bases between. CDR3 in amino acids: CASSVEAFSYNEQFF. Here the CDR3 DNA reads TGTGCCAGCAGCGTAGAAGCTTTCTCCTACAATGAGCAGTTCTTC.

This clone was observed once. The rearrangement uses TRBV28 and TRBJ2-7, with D perhaps matching TRBD2 (6 bases). The CDR3 spans 14 residues. Trimming shortened V by 6 bases and J by 5 bases, and 17 bases separated the two germline ends. The V gene's germline CDR1 is MDHEN and CDR2 SYDVKM. The CDR3 DNA reads as TGTGCCAGCAGCGTCCTCTCCGGCGGGGACGAGCAGTACTTC. It specifies CASSVLSGGDEQYF.

V is TRBV9 and J is TRBJ1-4, with 10 bases that match TRBD1. The germline V gene encodes CDR1 SGDLS and CDR2 YYNGEE. V lost 3 bases to trimming and J lost 8 bases; unmatched junction nucleotides: 7. This CDR3 region has 15 residues. This chain's CDR3 is CASSAPGQGLEKLFF. CDR3 DNA: TGTGCCAGCAGCGCCCCGGGACAGGGGCTCGAAAAACTGTTTTTT.

The chain couples TRBV7-2 to TRBJ1-4; no clear D. With 8 bases removed from V and 4 bases from J, the gap between germline ends came to 11 bases. From germline, CDR1 is SGHTA and CDR2 FQGNSA. The CDR3 is 13 amino acids. In DNA, the CDR3 is TGTGCCAGCCGACGGGGAGTTAATGAAAAACTGTTTTTT. Its translation: CASRRGVNEKLFF.

V is TRBV9 and J is TRBJ1-4; tentatively, D is TRBD1 (5 bases). The CDR3 contains 15 residues. V lost 0 bases to trimming and J lost 3 bases, with 9 bases between them. CDR1 is SGDLS, CDR2 YYNGEE, per germline. Written as DNA, the CDR3 is TGTGCCAGCAGCGTAGCTGTACAGGCTAATGAAAAACTGTTTTTT. Residues: CASSVAVQANEKLFF.

The chain combines TRBV3-1 (or the pseudogene TRBV3-2) with TRBJ2-3; 8 nucleotides line up with TRBD1. The CDR3 totals 15 residues. Trimming at V came to 4 bases and at J to 3 bases, leaving 6 bases not matched to a gene. CDR1 is LGHDT and CDR2 is YNNKEL in the germline V gene (reference sequence). In DNA form, the CDR3 reads TGTGCCAGCAGCCCCCAGGACAGGGCTACAGATACGCAGTATTTT. Protein product: CASSPQDRATDTQYF.

The chain uses TRBV27 and TRBJ2-7; 9 nucleotides line up with TRBD1. Germline V lookup: CDR1 MNHEY, CDR2 SMNVEV (reference sequence). Trimming cost V 6 bases and J 2 bases; bases outside gene matches: 5. This CDR3 spans 14 amino acids. The chain's CDR3 is CASRQTGGPYEQYF. CDR3 DNA sequence: TGTGCCAGCAGACAGACAGGGGGGCCCTACGAGCAGTACTTC.

The chain uses TRBV7-2 and TRBJ2-5; TRBD1 is a possible D gene (7 bases). Germline V CDR1 and CDR2: SGHTA, FQGNSA. Trimming cost V 3 bases and J 5 bases, with 13 bases left between them. CDR3 length equals 14 residues. CDR3 sequence: CASSFQGGGETQYF. The CDR3, as DNA: TGTGCCAGCAGCTTTCAGGGGGGTGGGGAGACCCAGTACTTC.

This rearrangement joins TRBV27 to TRBJ1-5; 8 nucleotides agree with TRBD1. This CDR3 region has 15 residues. With V trimmed by 7 bases and J by 3 bases, 8 bases remained unmatched. The germline CDR1 and CDR2 sequences are MNHEY and SMNVEV (reference sequence). The CDR3 nucleotides read TGTGCCAGCAAGAGGGGACAGGCGAACAATCAGCCCCAGCATTTT. It encodes CASKRGQANNQPQHF.